The entry below gives a single T cell receptor (beta chain) sequence along with its context. The antigen is not known. This record comes from a study of cytomegalovirus exposure and HLA in healthy donors. Study-wide context: An earlier analysis identified more than 95 million unique TCR beta sequences in 170 million or so T cells.

Study-level findings and limits: Analysis performed later showed TCR beta chains linked to HLA being more clonally expanded than equally common others.

Primers included in the PCR were 60 Vbeta and 13 Jbeta primers. This table comes from immunoSEQ multiplex PCR, and its TCRdb copy is limited to in-frame clones, with some not included. Seen here are a few hundred thousand clones, approximately 81% observed once, and the top ten hold around 8.3%. Germline V lookup: CDR1 MNHEY, CDR2 SMNVEV (reference sequence). Deletions cut 3 bases from V and 8 bases from J, with 10 bases between. The CDR3 extends over 12 amino acids. Sequenced sample: PBMCs. The V and J genes are TRBV27 and TRBJ1-2; D is unclear. This sequence originates from a woman aged 60 to 75 in good health and CMV-seropositive. The CDR3, as DNA: TGTGCCAGCAGTTTCCCCGGCGGGGGCTACACCTTC. It is translated as CASSFPGGGYTF.